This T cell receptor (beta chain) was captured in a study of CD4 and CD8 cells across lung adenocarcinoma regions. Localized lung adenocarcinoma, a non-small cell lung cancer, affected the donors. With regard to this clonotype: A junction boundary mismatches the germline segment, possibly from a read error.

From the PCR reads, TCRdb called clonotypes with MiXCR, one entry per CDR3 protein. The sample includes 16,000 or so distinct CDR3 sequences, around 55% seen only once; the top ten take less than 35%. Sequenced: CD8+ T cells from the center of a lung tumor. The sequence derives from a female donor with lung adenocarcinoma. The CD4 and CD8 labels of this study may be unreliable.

The CDR3 bases are TGCGCCAGCAGTAGTACGACGCATCAAGCGACCCAGTACTTC. Its translation: CASSSTTHQATQYF. The chain combines TRBV10-1 with TRBJ2-1; D is unresolved. The DNA end lines up better with TRBJ2-5; the J call may be wrong. CDR1 and CDR2 from the germline V gene are WNHNN and SYGVQD (reference sequence). The CDR3 sequence is 14 residues long.